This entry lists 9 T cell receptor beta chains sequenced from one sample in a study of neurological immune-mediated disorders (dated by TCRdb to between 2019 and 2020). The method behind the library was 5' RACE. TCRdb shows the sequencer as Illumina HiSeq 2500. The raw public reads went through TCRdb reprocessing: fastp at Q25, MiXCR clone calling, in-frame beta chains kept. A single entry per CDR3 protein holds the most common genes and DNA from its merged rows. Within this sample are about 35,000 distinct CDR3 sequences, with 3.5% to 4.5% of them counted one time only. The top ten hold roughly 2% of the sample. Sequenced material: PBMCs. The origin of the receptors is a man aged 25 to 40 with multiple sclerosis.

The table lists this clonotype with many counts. As DNA, the CDR3 is TGTGCCAGCAGCCCATCTGGCGTTATAGAGACCCAGTACTTC. Translated, it gives CASSPSGVIETQYF. This rearrangement joins TRBV7-3 to TRBJ2-5; D is unresolved. Germline loops: CDR1 SGHTA, CDR2 FQGTGA. V was cut by 5 bases and J by 4 bases, with 14 bases left in between. The CDR3 runs 14 residues.

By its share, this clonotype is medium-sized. This chain's CDR3 is CSARDVGADEQYF. The CDR3 nucleotides are TGCAGTGCTAGAGATGTGGGGGCGGACGAGCAGTACTTC. The chain links TRBV20-1 to TRBJ2-7; possible D gene TRBD1, 6 bases. Germline V gene sequence: CDR1 DFQATT, CDR2 SNEGSKA (reference sequence). The V end was cut by 0 bases, the J end by 5 bases, with 11 bases between. The CDR3 sequence is 13 residues long.

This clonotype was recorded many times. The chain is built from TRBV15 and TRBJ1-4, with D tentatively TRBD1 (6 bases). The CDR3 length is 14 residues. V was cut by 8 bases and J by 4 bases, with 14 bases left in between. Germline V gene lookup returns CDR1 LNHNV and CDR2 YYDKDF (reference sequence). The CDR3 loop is CATHARGGNEKLFF. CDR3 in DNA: TGTGCCACCCACGCAAGGGGGGGTAATGAAAAACTGTTTTTT. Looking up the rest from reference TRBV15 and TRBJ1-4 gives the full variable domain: DAMVIQNPRYQVTQFGKPVTLSCSQTLNHNVMYWYQQKSSQAPKLLFHYYDKDFNNEADTPDNFQSRRPNTSFCFLDIRSPGLGDTAMYLCATHARGGNEKLFFGSGTQLSVL.

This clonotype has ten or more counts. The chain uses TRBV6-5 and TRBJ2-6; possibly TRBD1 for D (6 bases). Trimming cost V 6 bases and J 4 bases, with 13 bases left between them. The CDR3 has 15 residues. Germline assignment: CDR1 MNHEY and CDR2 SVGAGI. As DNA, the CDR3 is TGTGCCAGCAGCCTGGGGGCTGCGGGGGCCAACGTCCTGACTTTC. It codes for CASSLGAAGANVLTF.

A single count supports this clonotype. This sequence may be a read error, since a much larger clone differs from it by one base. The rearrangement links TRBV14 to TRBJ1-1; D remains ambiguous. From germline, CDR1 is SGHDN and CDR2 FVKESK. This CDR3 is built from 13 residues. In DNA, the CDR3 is TGTGCCAGCAGCCAAAGCCAGAACACTGAAGCTTGCTTT. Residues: CASSQSQNTEACF. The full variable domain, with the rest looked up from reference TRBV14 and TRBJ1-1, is EAGVTQFPSHSVIEKGQTVTLRCDPISGHDNLYWYRRVMGKEIKFLLHFVKESKQDESGMPNNRFLAERTGGTYSTLKVQPAELEDSGVYFCASSQSQNTEACFGQGTRLTVV.

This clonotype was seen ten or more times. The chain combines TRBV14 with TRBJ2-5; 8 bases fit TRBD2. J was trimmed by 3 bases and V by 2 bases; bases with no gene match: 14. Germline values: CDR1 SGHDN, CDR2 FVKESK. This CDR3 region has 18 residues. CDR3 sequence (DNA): TGTGCCAGCAGCCAAACTAGCGTCGGGCGGCGGGGGGAAGAGACCCAGTACTTC. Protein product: CASSQTSVGRRGEETQYF.

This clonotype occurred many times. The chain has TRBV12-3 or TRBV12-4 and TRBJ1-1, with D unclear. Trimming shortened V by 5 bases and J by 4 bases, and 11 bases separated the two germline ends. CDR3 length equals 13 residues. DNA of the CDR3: TGTGCCAGCAGTACTGGACCGCGCACTGAAGCTTTCTTT. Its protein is CASSTGPRTEAFF.

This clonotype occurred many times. CDR3 DNA sequence: TGTGCCAGCAGCTTAGAATTCAACACTGAAGCTTTCTTT. It is translated as CASSLEFNTEAFF. This rearrangement joins TRBV11-2 to TRBJ1-1; D remains ambiguous. The germline V gene has CDR1 SGHAT and CDR2 FQNNGV. V lost 0 bases to trimming and J lost 2 bases, with 4 bases between them. This CDR3 is built from 13 residues. The full variable domain, completed using reference TRBV11-2 and TRBJ1-1, is EAGVAQSPRYKIIEKRQSVAFWCNPISGHATLYWYQQILGQGPKLLIQFQNNGVVDDSQLPKDRFSAERLKGVDSTLKIQPAKLEDSAVYLCASSLEFNTEAFFGQGTRLTVV.

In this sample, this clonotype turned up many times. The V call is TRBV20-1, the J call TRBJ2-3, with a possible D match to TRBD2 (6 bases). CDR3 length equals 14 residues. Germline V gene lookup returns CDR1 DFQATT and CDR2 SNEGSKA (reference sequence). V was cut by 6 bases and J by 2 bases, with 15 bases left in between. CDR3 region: CSAAPGLTTDTQYF. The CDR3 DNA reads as TGCAGTGCCGCGCCGGGACTTACCACAGATACGCAGTATTTT.